Detailed here is one T cell receptor beta chain. At the DNA level, this CDR3 is encoded by other sequences in the same sample as well. These data are taken from a study of cytomegalovirus exposure and HLA in healthy donors. The germline CDR1 and CDR2 sequences are SEHNR and FQNEAQ (reference sequence). The CDR3 spans 14 residues. V was clipped by 0 bases and J by 5 bases; unmatched bases: 3. PCR involved 60 Vbeta and 13 Jbeta primers. Profiled with immunoSEQ multiplex PCR; TCRdb holds only in-frame clones, not every one. The sample holds roughly 150,000 clones; 65% to 85% are singletons and the top ten take approximately 2.4%.

The receptor comes from a male donor in good health and CMV-seronegative. Sequenced input: PBMCs. The rearrangement uses TRBV7-9 and TRBJ2-5; 7 nucleotides agree with TRBD2. The CDR3 nucleotides read TGTGCCAGCAGCTTAGCGGGAGGGCAGGAGACCCAGTACTTC. The encoded protein is CASSLAGGQETQYF.